The clone carrying this T cell receptor beta chain came up a few times. Its antigen remains unidentified. This record belongs to a study of T cells in Graves' hyperthyroidism and ophthalmopathy. Study information: Blood from the periphery was taken at initial diagnosis, before any treatment. Study-level results: The majority of expanded thyroid clonotypes above 0.001 also appeared in blood. Before onset, ophthalmopathy was predicted by the model a median 6.5 months earlier.

Clinical symptoms, serum thyroxine, TRAb, thyroid ultrasound and orbital computed tomography established diagnosis. The germline V gene encodes CDR1 ENHRY and CDR2 SYGVKD. The CDR3 has 15 amino acids. V lost 8 bases, J lost 6 bases, and 8 bases stayed unmatched. RNA transcripts provided the source from which TCR beta CDR3 regions were amplified. TCR CDR3 underwent first-round RT-PCR with the HTBI primer set. TCRdb analysed the multiplex PCR reads with MiXCR anew, one entry per CDR3 protein. The sample includes under 500,000 distinct CDR3 sequences, around an eighth of them seen just once. The clonotype originates from a man aged 45-60 years with Graves' ophthalmopathy. The V gene is TRBV10-3, the J gene TRBJ2-3, with TRBD2 identical over 13 bases. Source material: blood. This CDR3 reads CAIGWTSGSSDTQYF. CDR3 sequence (DNA): TGTGCCATCGGCTGGACTAGCGGGAGTTCTGATACGCAGTATTTT.